This TCR beta chain was identified in a study of blood T cell repertoires in COVID-19. In the study overall: Whether acute or convalescent, the COVID-19 samples came from the United States, Italy and Spain. Sources were T cells, B-cell-depleted T cells, or PBMCs; the material itself was cDNA or gDNA.

In the original processing: Nucleated cell counts were estimated from reference gene primer amplification. Sequenced by immunoSEQ multiplex PCR; TCRdb stores in-frame clones only, minus some. V, J and clone size are taken as reported in that table, and D and trimming were inferred from the DNA itself. The sample gives fewer than 200,000 clones, about 85% of which show up once; 3% to 4% is in the top ten. V lost 6 bases and J 7 bases, leaving 18 bases between the germline ends. In germline, CDR1 is MNHEY, CDR2 SVGAGI. The CDR3 is 15 amino acids. The sequenced sample was peripheral blood. The chain links TRBV6-5 to TRBJ2-2, with D possibly TRBD2 on 7 matching bases. The source of this sequence is a human donor with acute or convalescent COVID-19. The donor label of this sample is uncertain. CDR3: CASRGGASANGELFF. The CDR3 nucleotides are TGTGCCAGCAGGGGGGGGGCCTCGGCGAACGGGGAGCTGTTTTTT.